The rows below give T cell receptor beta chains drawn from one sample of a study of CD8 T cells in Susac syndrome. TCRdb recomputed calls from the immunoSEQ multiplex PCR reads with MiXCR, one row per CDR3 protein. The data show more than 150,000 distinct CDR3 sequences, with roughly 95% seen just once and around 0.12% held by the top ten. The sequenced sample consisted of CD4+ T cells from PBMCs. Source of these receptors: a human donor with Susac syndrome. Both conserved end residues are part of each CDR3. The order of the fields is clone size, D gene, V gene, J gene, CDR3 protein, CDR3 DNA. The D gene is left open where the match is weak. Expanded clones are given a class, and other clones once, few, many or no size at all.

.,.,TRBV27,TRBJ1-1,CASTGSGGGRLNTEAFF,TGTGCCAGCACCGGCAGCGGGGGGGGGCGCCTGAACACTGAAGCTTTCTTT
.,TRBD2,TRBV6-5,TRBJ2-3,CASSYPLAGGGTDTQYF,TGTGCCAGCAGTTATCCTCTAGCGGGGGGGGGCACAGATACGCAGTATTTT
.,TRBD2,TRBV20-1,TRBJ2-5,CSARDSTSEGKTQYF,TGCAGTGCTAGAGATAGTACTAGCGAAGGGAAGACCCAGTACTTC
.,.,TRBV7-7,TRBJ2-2,CASSSDPATGELFF,TGTGCTAGCAGCTCAGATCCAGCGACCGGGGAGCTGTTTTTT
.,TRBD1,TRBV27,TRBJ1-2,CASKRQGNYGYTF,TGTGCCAGCAAACGACAGGGGAACTATGGCTACACCTTC
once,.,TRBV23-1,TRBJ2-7,CASSQQDPEQYF,TGCGCCAGCAGTCAACAGGACCCGGAGCAGTACTTC
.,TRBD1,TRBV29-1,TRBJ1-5,CSVETSGTGRDNQPQHF,TGCAGCGTTGAAACGTCCGGGACAGGGAGGGACAATCAGCCCCAGCATTTT
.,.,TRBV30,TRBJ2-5,CAWGRGTQETQYF,TGTGCCTGGGGGAGGGGGACGCAAGAGACCCAGTACTTC
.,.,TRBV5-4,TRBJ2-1,CASSSGGEAYNEQFF,TGTGCCAGCAGTAGCGGAGGAGAGGCCTACAATGAGCAGTTCTTC
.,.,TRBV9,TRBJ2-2,CASSVVGQNTGELFF,TGTGCCAGCAGCGTAGTCGGGCAGAACACCGGGGAGCTGTTTTTT
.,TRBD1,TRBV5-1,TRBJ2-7,CASSPTGTGTYEQYF,TGCGCCAGCAGCCCGACCGGGACAGGCACCTACGAGCAGTACTTC
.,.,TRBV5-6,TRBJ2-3,CASSQPRLPTRAPDTQYF,TGTGCCAGCAGCCAGCCCCGGCTCCCGACGAGGGCGCCAGATACGCAGTATTTT
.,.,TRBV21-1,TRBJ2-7,CAPRGGSYEQYF,TGTGCCCCCAGGGGGGGTTCCTACGAGCAGTACTTC
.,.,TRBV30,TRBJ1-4,CAWGTGLINEKLFF,TGTGCCTGGGGGACGGGACTTATTAATGAAAAACTGTTTTTT
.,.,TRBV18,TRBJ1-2,CASSPPAEINYGYTF,TGTGCCAGCTCACCACCGGCAGAGATTAACTATGGCTACACCTTC
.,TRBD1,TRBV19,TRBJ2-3,CASSKDTGQGADTQYF,TGTGCCAGTAGTAAGGACACCGGACAGGGAGCAGATACGCAGTATTTT
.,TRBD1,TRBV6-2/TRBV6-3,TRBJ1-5,CASTDWGTGTQPQHF,TGTGCCAGCACCGATTGGGGGACAGGGACTCAGCCCCAGCATTTT
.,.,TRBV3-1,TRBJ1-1,CASSHGGTEAFF,TGTGCCAGCAGCCACGGAGGGACCGAAGCTTTCTTT